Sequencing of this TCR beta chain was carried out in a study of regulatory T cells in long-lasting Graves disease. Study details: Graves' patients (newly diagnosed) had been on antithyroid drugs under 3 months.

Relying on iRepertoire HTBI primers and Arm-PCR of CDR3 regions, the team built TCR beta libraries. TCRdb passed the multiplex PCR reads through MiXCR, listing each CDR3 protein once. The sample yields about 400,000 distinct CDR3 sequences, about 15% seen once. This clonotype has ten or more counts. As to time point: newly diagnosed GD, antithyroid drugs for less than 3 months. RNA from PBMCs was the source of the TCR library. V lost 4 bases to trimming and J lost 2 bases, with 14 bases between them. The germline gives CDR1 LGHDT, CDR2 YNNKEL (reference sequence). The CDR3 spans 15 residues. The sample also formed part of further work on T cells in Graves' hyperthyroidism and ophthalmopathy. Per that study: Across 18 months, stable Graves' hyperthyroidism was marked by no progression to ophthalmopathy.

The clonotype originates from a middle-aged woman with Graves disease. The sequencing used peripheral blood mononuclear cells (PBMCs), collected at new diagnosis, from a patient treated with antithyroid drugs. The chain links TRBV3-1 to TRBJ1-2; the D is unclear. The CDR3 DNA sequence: TGTGCCAGCAGCCGGAAGTCAGATGTAAACTATGGCTACACCTTC. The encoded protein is CASSRKSDVNYGYTF.